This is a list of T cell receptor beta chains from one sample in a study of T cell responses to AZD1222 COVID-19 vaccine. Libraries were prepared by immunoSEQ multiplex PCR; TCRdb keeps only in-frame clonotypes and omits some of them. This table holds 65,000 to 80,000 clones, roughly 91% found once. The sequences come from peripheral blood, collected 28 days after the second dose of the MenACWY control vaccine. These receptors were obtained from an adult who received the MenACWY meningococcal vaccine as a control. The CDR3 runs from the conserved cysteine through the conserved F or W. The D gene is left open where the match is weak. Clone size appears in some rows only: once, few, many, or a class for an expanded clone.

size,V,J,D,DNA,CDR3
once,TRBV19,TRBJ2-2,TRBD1,TGTGCCAGTAGCAAGACACCGGGACAGATCTACACCGGGGAGCTGTTTTTT,CASSKTPGQIYTGELFF
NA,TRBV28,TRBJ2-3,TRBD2,TGTGCCAGCAGCCCTGTAGCGGGGGCTAGCACAGATACGCAGTATTTT,CASSPVAGASTDTQYF
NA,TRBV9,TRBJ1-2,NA,TGTGCCAGCAGCGTCCAGGGGCGGGAGGGCTACACCTTC,CASSVQGREGYTF
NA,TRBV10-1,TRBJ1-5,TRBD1,TGCGCCAGCAGTGAAGGGACAGGGGAGGATCAGCCCCAGCATTTT,CASSEGTGEDQPQHF
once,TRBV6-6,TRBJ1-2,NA,TGTGCCAGCAGTAATTCAGGCGGCGAAATCGGCGGCTACACCTTC,CASSNSGGEIGGYTF
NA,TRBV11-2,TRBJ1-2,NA,TGTGCCAGCAGCTCGCTCACTTCAGGGTTTGGCTACACCTTC,CASSSLTSGFGYTF
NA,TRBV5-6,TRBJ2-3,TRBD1,TGTGCCAGCAGCTTTCAGGGGGTCGCAGATACGCAGTATTTT,CASSFQGVADTQYF
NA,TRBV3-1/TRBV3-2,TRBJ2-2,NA,TGTGCCAGCAGTCCTGATACCGGGACGGTGAACACCGGGGAGCTGTTTTTT,CASSPDTGTVNTGELFF
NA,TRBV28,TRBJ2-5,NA,TGTGCCAGTAAGGACAAAGAGACCCAGTACTTC,CASKDKETQYF
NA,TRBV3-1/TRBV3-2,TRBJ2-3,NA,TGTGCCAGCAGCCAACAGCCCACAGATACGCAGTATTTT,CASSQQPTDTQYF
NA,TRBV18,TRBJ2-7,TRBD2,TGTGCCAGCTCACCGTCGTGGGGAGGGTCCTACGAGCAGTACTTC,CASSPSWGGSYEQYF
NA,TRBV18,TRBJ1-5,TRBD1,TGTGCCAGCTCACCACTGGCTAGTGGACAGGGCGATCAGCCCCAGCATTTT,CASSPLASGQGDQPQHF
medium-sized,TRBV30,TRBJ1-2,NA,TGTGCCTGCGGGAGCCCTAACTATGGCTACACCTTC,CACGSPNYGYTF
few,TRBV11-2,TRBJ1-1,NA,TGTGCCAGCAGCTTATCTTTCCAAGGGGATGAGGCTTTCTTT,CASSLSFQGDEAFF
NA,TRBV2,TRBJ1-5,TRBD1,TGTGCCAGCAGACCGGACAGGGGCCGGGGTAGTGCCCAGCATTTT,CASRPDRGRGSAQHF
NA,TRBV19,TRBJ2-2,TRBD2,TGTGCCAGTAGCGGCTTCCCGGGGGAGGGCACCGGGGAGCTGTTTTTT,CASSGFPGEGTGELFF
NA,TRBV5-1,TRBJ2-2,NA,TGCGCCAGCAGCGAGGAGCAGGAGGGCCAGCGCGGGGAGCTGTTTTTT,CASSEEQEGQRGELFF
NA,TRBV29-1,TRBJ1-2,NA,TGCAGCGTTGAACACCCCCTGGGAATAGGGGGCTACACCTTC,CSVEHPLGIGGYTF
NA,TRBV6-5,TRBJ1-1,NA,TGTGCCAGCAGTTATTGGGAGAACACTGAAGCTTTCTTT,CASSYWENTEAFF
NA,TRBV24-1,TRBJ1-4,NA,TGTGCCACCAGTGACCCTGGAGGGGGGACCGAAAAACTGTTTTTT,CATSDPGGGTEKLFF
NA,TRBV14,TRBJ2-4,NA,TGTGCCAGCAGCGTCCTAGGGGGGGGATGGAAAAACATTCAGTACTTC,CASSVLGGGWKNIQYF
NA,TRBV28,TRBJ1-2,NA,TGTGCCAGCAGTAAGAAGGGTTTCGGCTACACCTTC,CASSKKGFGYTF
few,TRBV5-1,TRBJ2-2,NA,TGCGCCAGCAGCTTTAAAACTGGGGCGCACACCGGGGAGCTGTTTTTT,CASSFKTGAHTGELFF
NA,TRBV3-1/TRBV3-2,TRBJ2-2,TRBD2,TGTGCCAGCAGCCTGCTAGCGGGAGCCGGCACCGGGGAGCTGTTTTTT,CASSLLAGAGTGELFF
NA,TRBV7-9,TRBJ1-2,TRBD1,TGTGCCAGCAGCAATCCGGACAGGGGCGATGGCTACACCTTC,CASSNPDRGDGYTF
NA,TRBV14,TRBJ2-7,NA,TGTGCCAGCAGCCCCAGCCGGGGCAGAAGTACGAGGGAGCAGTACTTC,CASSPSRGRSTREQYF
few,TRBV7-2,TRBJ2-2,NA,TGTGCCAGCAGCTTAACGTTGAAAGGACCTAACACCGGGGAGCTGTTTTTT,CASSLTLKGPNTGELFF
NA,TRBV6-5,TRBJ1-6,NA,TGTGCCAGCAGCTATTCGCCACGTTCACCCCTCCACTTT,CASSYSPRSPLHF
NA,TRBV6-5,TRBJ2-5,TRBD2,TGTGCCTCTAGCGGGGGAACCATATATCAGACCCAGTACTTC,CASSGGTIYQTQYF
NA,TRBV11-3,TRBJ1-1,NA,TGTGCCAGCAGCTTATACGGGGGGACCACTGAAGCTTTCTTT,CASSLYGGTTEAFF
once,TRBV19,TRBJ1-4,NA,TGTGCCAGTAGTATCCGGGGGGCGGAAAAACTGTTTTTT,CASSIRGAEKLFF
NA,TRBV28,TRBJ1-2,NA,TGTGCCAGCAGTGCTTGGGGGGGGACTAACTATGGCTACACCTTC,CASSAWGGTNYGYTF
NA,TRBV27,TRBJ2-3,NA,TGTGCCAGCAGTTCTGCAGATACGCAGTATTTT,CASSSADTQYF
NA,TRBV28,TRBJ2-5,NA,TGTGCCAGCAGTTTATTAGCGGATGGGGAGACCCAGTACTTC,CASSLLADGETQYF
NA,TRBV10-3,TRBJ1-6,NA,TGTGCCATCAGTGACAGGGCCCTGGAAAGTTCACCCCTCCACTTT,CAISDRALESSPLHF
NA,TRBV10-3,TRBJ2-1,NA,TGTGCCATCAGTGAGTTAGGGGTTGGGAGGAATGAGCAGTTCTTC,CAISELGVGRNEQFF
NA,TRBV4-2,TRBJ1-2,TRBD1,TGTGCCAGCAGCCCTCCGTCTGGGACAGGGCAGGGCTACACCTTC,CASSPPSGTGQGYTF
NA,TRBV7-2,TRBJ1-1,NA,TGTGCCAGCAGCTTAGCTCCCGGGCCGAACACTGAAGCTTTCTTT,CASSLAPGPNTEAFF
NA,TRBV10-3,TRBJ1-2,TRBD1,TGTGCCATCAGTGTTTCACGGAGGGACAGCAACTATGGCTACACCTTC,CAISVSRRDSNYGYTF
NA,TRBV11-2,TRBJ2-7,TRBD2,TGTGCCAGCAGCTCCCGGGGGTTAGCGGGGATCGAGCAGTACTTT,CASSSRGLAGIEQYF
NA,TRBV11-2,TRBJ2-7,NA,TGTGCCAGCAGCTTATATGGGAACGAGCAGTACTTC,CASSLYGNEQYF
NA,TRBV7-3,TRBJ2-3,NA,TGTGCCAGCAGCAAACAGGCCACAGATACGCAGTATTTT,CASSKQATDTQYF
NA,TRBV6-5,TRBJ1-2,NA,TGTGCCAGCAGTTACTCGTACCAGATCGATGGCTACACCTTC,CASSYSYQIDGYTF
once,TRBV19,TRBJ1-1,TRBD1,TGTGCCAGTAGTATCGTGACAGGGGCCGAAGCTTTCTTT,CASSIVTGAEAFF
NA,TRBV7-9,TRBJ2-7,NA,TGTGCCAGCAGCTTACTAGGCTCCTACGAGCAGTACTTC,CASSLLGSYEQYF
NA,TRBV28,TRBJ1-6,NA,TGTGCCAGCAGTTTAGGGGCAGGGTGGGGGAATAATTCACCCCTCCACTTT,CASSLGAGWGNNSPLHF
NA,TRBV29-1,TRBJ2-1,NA,TGCAGCGTTCCTGGGCCGGGGAGGAGCTCCTACAATGAGCAGTTCTTC,CSVPGPGRSSYNEQFF
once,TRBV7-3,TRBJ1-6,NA,TGTGCCAGCAGCTTAGGGGGAGTAGGGAATTCACCCCTCCACTTT,CASSLGGVGNSPLHF
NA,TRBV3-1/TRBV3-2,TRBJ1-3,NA,TGTGCCAGCAGCTCACTCGACAGGGGAAACACCATATATTTT,CASSSLDRGNTIYF
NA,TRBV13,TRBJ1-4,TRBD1,TGTGCCAGCAGCAGTGGGACAGAGGGCGAAAAACTGTTTTTT,CASSSGTEGEKLFF